The following is a TCR beta chain sequence with its context. Repertoires were generated with immunoSEQ multiplex PCR, while TCRdb's copy carries only in-frame clones and drops some. Here the sample spans about 3,100 clones, 55% to 75% being singletons. These data are taken from a study of tumor T cells in aggressive B-cell lymphoma. Germline assignment: CDR1 SNHLY and CDR2 FYNNEI. This CDR3 is built from 12 residues. J lost 7 bases, V lost 2 bases, and 2 bases had no gene match. The sample was tumor tissue. This rearrangement joins TRBV2 to TRBJ2-7, with 7 bases identical to TRBD2. The receptor's source is an adult with diffuse large B cell lymphoma. The CDR3 nucleotides read TGTGCCAGCAGTGAAATGGGAGGGGAGCAGTACTTC. Translated: CASSEMGGEQYF.